This TCR beta chain was sequenced in a study of blood T cell repertoires in COVID-19. Study summary: PBMCs, B-cell-depleted T cells, or T cells provided the cDNA or gDNA that made up the material.

There are 16 residues in the CDR3. The germline V gene has CDR1 MNHNS and CDR2 SASEGT. V lost 3 bases and J lost 1; bases outside the gene matches: 4. Participant-reported clinical history was the basis for cohort assignment. In the original analysis: It was from reference gene primer amplification that nucleated cell counts were estimated. TCRdb's copy holds only in-frame clones and misses some; the assay was immunoSEQ multiplex PCR. The DNA gave D and trimming, while V, J and clone size come from that table. The table shows around 380,000 clones, with about 90% occurring only once. This clone is a singleton in its sample.

The sequenced sample was PBMCs or T cells enriched from blood (not recorded which). The chain links TRBV6-1 to TRBJ2-3, with 10 bases fitting TRBD2. The source of this sequence is a man under 40 who had recovered from COVID-19. The DNA for the CDR3 is TGTGCCAGCAGTGAGCTAGCGGGGGACCGCACAGATACGCAGTATTTT. It is translated as CASSELAGDRTDTQYF.